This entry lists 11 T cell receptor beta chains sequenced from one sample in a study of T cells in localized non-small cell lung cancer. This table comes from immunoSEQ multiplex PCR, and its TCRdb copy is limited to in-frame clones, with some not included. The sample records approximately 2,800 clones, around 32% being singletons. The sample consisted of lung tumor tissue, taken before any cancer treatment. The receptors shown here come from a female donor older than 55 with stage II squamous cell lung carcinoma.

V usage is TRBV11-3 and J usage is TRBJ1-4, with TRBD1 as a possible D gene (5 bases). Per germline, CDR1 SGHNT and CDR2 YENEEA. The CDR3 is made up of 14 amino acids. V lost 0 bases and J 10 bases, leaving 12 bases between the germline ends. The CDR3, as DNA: TGTGCCAGCAGCTTAGATGTTGGGGGAGGAAAACTGTTTTTT. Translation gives CASSLDVGGGKLFF.

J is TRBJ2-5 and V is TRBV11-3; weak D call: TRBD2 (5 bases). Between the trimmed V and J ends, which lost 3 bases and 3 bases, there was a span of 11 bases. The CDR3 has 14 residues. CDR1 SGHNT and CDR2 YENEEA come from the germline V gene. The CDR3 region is CASSFSLAEETQYF. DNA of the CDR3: TGTGCCAGCAGCTTTAGCCTAGCTGAAGAGACCCAGTACTTC.

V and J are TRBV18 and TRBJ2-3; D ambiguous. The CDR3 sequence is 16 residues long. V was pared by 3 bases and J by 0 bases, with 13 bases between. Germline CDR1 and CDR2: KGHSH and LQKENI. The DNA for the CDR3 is TGTGCCAGCTCACCGGGGTTTACGACTAGCACAGATACGCAGTATTTT. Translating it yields CASSPGFTTSTDTQYF.

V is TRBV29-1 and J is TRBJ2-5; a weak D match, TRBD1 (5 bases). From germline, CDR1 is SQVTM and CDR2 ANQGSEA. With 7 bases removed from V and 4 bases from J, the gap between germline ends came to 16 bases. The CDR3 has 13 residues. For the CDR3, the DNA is TGCAGCGCCACGATCACAGGTGGAGAGACCCAGTACTTC. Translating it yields CSATITGGETQYF.

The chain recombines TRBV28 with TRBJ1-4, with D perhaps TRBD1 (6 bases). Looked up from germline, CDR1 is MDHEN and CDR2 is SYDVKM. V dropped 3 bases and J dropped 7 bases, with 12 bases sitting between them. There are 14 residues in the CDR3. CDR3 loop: CASSLPGHIEKLFF. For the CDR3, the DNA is TGTGCCAGCAGTTTGCCGGGACATATTGAAAAACTGTTTTTT.

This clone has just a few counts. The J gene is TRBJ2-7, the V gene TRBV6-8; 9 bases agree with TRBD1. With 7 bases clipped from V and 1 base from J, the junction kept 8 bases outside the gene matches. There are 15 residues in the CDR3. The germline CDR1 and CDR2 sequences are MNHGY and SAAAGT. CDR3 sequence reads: CASTKDRGDSYEQYF. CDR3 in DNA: TGTGCCAGCACTAAGGACAGGGGCGATTCCTACGAGCAGTACTTC.

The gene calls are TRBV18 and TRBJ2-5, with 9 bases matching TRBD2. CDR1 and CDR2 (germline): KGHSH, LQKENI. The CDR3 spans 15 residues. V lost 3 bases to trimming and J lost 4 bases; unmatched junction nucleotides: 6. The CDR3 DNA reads TGTGCCAGCTCACCGGGACTAGCCGAAACAGAGACCCAGTACTTC. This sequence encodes CASSPGLAETETQYF.

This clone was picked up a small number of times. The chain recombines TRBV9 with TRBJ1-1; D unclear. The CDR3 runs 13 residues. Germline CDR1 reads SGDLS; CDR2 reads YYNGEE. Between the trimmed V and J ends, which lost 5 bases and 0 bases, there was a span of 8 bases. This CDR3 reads CASSEEVNTEAFF. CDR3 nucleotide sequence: TGTGCCAGCAGTGAAGAGGTGAACACTGAAGCTTTCTTT.

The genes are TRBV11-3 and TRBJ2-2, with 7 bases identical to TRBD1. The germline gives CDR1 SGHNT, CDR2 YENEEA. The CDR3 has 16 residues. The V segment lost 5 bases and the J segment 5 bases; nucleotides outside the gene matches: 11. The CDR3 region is CASSPPRGFWTGELFF. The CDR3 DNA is TGTGCCAGCAGCCCCCCCAGGGGGTTTTGGACCGGGGAGCTGTTTTTT.

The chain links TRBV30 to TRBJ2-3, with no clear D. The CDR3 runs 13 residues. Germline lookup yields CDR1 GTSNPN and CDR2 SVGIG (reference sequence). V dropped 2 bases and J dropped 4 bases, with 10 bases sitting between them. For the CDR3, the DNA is TGTGCCTGGAGTCCCCCGGGTTCAGATACGCAGTATTTT. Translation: CAWSPPGSDTQYF.

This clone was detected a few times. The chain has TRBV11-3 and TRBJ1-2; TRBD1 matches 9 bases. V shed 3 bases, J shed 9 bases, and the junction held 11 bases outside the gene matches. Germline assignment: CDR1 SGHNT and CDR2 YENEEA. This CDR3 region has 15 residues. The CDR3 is CASSLDSRDRESYTF. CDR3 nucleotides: TGTGCCAGCAGCTTGGATTCCCGGGACAGGGAAAGCTACACCTTC. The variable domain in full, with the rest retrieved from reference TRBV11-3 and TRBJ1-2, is EAGVVQSPRYKIIEKKQPVAFWCNPISGHNTLYWYLQNLGQGPELLIRYENEEAVDDSQLPKDRFSAERLKGVDSTLKIQPAELGDSAVYLCASSLDSRDRESYTFGSGTRLTVV.